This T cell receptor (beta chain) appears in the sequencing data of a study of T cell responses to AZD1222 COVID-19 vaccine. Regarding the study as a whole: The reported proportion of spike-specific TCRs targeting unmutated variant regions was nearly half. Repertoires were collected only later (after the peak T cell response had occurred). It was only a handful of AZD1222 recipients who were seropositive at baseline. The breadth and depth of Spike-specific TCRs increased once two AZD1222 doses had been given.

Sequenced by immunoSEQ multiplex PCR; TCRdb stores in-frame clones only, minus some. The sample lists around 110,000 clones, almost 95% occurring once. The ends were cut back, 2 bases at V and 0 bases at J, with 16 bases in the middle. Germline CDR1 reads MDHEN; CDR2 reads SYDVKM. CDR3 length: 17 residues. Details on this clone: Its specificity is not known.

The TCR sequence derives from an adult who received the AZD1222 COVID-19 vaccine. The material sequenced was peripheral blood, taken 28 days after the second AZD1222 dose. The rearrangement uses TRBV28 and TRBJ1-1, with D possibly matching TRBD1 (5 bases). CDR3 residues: CASSLDMDIPLNTEAFF. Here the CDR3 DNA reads TGTGCCAGCAGTTTAGATATGGACATCCCTTTGAACACTGAAGCTTTCTTT.